These 7 T cell receptor beta chains share one sample of origin, sequenced in a study of shared T cell receptors in the human thymus. Clones were read by immunoSEQ multiplex PCR, and TCRdb kept only the in-frame ones, dropping some. The sample yields about 540,000 clones, 70% to 80% seen once. This sample was shared with a second study, whose subject was human thymus T cells.

The sequencing sample was made of thymocytes. The receptors originated from a boy under three years old with a congenital heart defect.

This rearrangement joins TRBV5-4 to TRBJ2-3, with TRBD1 matching over 9 bases. This CDR3 spans 13 amino acids. Trimming removed 5 bases from V and 3 bases from J; junction bases left unmatched: 1. From germline, CDR1 is SGHNT and CDR2 YYREEE (reference sequence). In DNA, the CDR3 is TGTGCCAGCAGGGACAGGGGAACAGATACGCAGTATTTT. Protein sequence: CASRDRGTDTQYF.

The chain carries TRBV6-1 and TRBJ2-5; tentative D call: TRBD2 (5 bases). The CDR3 runs to 13 residues. Trimming took 2 bases from V and 3 from J, leaving 7 bases between them. Per germline, CDR1 MNHNS and CDR2 SASEGT. CDR3 nucleotides: TGTGCCAGCAGTGAATGGACTGAAGAGACCCAGTACTTC. It codes for CASSEWTEETQYF.

This clone occurred once. V and J are TRBV7-2 and TRBJ1-5, with TRBD1 matching over 8 bases. CDR1 and CDR2 from the germline V gene are SGHTA and FQGNSA. V lost 0 bases and J lost 2; bases outside the gene matches: 3. The CDR3 is made up of 16 amino acids. The CDR3 bases are TGTGCCAGCAGCTTAGCCCAGGGGGCATGCAATCAGCCCCAGCATTTT. Translated: CASSLAQGACNQPQHF.

The chain uses TRBV14 and TRBJ2-1; the D gene is possibly TRBD2 (6 bases). The CDR3 spans 14 residues. Trimming took 2 bases from V and 8 from J, leaving 13 bases between them. The germline V gene has CDR1 SGHDN and CDR2 FVKESK. CDR3 sequence reads: CASSQLPRRDEQFF. The DNA for the CDR3 is TGTGCCAGCAGCCAACTTCCACGGAGGGATGAGCAGTTCTTC.

The chain has TRBV27 and TRBJ2-7; a weak D match, TRBD2 (6 bases). CDR1 is MNHEY and CDR2 is SMNVEV in the germline V gene (reference sequence). Between the trimmed V and J ends, which lost 5 bases and 3 bases, there was a span of 29 bases. The CDR3 consists of 19 residues. The CDR3 sequence: CASSSSRVGVRDSYYEQYF. The CDR3 coding sequence is TGTGCCAGCAGTAGCTCAAGGGTAGGGGTGCGGGACTCCTACTACGAGCAGTACTTC.

This clone was picked up a small number of times. The rearrangement joins TRBV6-1 to TRBJ2-7; possibly TRBD1 for D (5 bases). This CDR3 has 15 residues. Germline V gene data show CDR1 as MNHNS and CDR2 as SASEGT. Trimming cost V 1 base and J 7 bases, with 17 bases left between them. CDR3 protein: CASSEGLRERGEQYF. CDR3 DNA: TGTGCCAGCAGTGAAGGCTTAAGGGAAAGGGGAGAGCAGTACTTC.

This clone has a handful of counts. This specimen includes other DNA sequences encoding the same CDR3. The V call is TRBV4-1, the J call TRBJ2-7, with TRBD2 matching over 13 bases. Germline V lookup: CDR1 MGHRA, CDR2 YSYEKL. V dropped 4 bases and J dropped 4; count of bases not matched to a gene: 1. CDR3 length: 14 amino acids. CDR3 residues: CASSPGLAGYEQYF. For the CDR3, the DNA is TGCGCCAGCAGCCCGGGACTAGCGGGGTACGAGCAGTACTTC.